This T cell receptor beta chain is drawn from a study of T cell repertoires in cytomegalovirus infection. Overall study: Based on public TCR beta signatures, there were indications of CMV infection and of a matching HLA type. Findings of the study overall: The study found HLA-C-restricted CMV-specific TCR beta clonotypes dominating the ex vivo response.

For this clonotype: Its antigen remains unidentified.

From the reads, TCRdb called clonotypes with MiXCR, one entry per CDR3 protein. The sample consists of 450,000 to 650,000 distinct CDR3 sequences, about 30% of them appearing once. In germline, CDR1 is SQVTM, CDR2 ANQGSEA. Trimming cost V 2 bases and J 7 bases, with 12 bases left between them. The CDR3 runs 13 residues. The sequencing input was PBMCs. The sequence derives from a human donor in good health (CMV status not recorded). Some clones in this sample may be carry-over from other donors' samples. The chain links TRBV29-1 to TRBJ1-5; no clear D. The CDR3: CSVEIGLGQPQHF. The CDR3 bases are TGCAGCGTTGAAATTGGGCTCGGGCAGCCCCAGCATTTT. Variable domain in full (rest from reference TRBV29-1 and TRBJ1-5): SAVISQKPSRDICQRGTSLTIQCQVDSQVTMMFWYRQQPGQSLTLIATANQGSEATYESGFVIDKFPISRPNLTFSTLTVSNMSPEDSSIYLCSVEIGLGQPQHFGDGTRLSIL.